This TCR beta chain emerged from a study of monozygotic twins with inflammatory bowel disease. TCRdb reprocessed the 5' RACE reads and reports one entry per CDR3 protein, with no DNA. The specimen's table records around 410,000 distinct CDR3 sequences. The CDR3 covers 15 residues. Germline lookup yields CDR1 SQVTM and CDR2 ANQGSEA. This sequence joins TRBV29-1 and TRBJ2-1; no DNA is available, so the TRBD1 call from TCRdb remains unchecked. Material: blood. This TCR was sampled from a human donor with ulcerative colitis or Crohn's disease, or a healthy co-twin of an affected twin (not recorded which). The CDR3 reads CSVVGGESSYNEQFF.